A few counts support the clone carrying this T cell receptor beta chain. The sample originates from a study of blood T cell repertoires in COVID-19. The germline CDR1 and CDR2 sequences are SGHDT and YYEEEE. V shed 4 bases and J shed 5 bases, with 7 bases lying between them. This CDR3 is built from 11 residues. Profiled with immunoSEQ multiplex PCR; TCRdb holds only in-frame clones, not every one. The repertoire holds 140,000 to 150,000 clones, with roughly 84% as singletons. The chain is built from TRBV5-6 and TRBJ2-7; the D is unclear. This TCR derives from a woman aged 45-65 years who had been exposed to COVID-19. Sequencing input: PBMCs or T cells enriched from blood (not recorded which). Here the CDR3 DNA reads TGTGCCAGCAGCGTCAATGACGAGCAGTACTTC. This encodes CASSVNDEQYF.